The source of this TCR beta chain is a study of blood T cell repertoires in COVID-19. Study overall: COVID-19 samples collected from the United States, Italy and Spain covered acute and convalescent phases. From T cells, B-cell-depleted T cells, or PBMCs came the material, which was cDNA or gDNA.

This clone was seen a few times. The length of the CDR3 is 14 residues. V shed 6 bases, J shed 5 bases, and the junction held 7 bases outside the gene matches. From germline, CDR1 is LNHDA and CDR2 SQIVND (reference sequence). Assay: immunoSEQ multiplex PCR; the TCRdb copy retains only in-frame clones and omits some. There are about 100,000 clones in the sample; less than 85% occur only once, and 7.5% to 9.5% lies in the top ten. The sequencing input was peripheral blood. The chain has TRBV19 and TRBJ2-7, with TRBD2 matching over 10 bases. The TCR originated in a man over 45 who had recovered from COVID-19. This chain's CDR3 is CASREAGGFHEQYF. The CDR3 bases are TGTGCCAGTAGAGAAGCGGGAGGGTTCCACGAGCAGTACTTC. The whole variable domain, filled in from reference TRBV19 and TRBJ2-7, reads DGGITQSPKYLFRKEGQNVTLSCEQNLNHDAMYWYRQDPGQGLRLIYYSQIVNDFQKGDIAEGYSVSREKKESFPLTVTSAQKNPTAFYLCASREAGGFHEQYFGPGTRLTVT.